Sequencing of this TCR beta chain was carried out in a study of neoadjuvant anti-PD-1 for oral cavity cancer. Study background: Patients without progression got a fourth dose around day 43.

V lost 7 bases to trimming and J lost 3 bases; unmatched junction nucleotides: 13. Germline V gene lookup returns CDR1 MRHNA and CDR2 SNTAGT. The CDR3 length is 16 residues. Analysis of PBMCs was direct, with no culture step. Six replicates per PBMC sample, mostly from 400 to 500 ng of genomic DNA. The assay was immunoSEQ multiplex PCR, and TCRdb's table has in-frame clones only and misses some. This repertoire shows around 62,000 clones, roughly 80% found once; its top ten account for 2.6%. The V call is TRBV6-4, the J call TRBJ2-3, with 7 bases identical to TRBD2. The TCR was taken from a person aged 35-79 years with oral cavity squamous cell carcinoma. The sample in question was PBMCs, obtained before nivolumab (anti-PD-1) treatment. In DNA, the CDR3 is TGTGCCAGCATCAGCGGGCGGGGGAGAAGTACAGATACGCAGTATTTT. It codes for CASISGRGRSTDTQYF.